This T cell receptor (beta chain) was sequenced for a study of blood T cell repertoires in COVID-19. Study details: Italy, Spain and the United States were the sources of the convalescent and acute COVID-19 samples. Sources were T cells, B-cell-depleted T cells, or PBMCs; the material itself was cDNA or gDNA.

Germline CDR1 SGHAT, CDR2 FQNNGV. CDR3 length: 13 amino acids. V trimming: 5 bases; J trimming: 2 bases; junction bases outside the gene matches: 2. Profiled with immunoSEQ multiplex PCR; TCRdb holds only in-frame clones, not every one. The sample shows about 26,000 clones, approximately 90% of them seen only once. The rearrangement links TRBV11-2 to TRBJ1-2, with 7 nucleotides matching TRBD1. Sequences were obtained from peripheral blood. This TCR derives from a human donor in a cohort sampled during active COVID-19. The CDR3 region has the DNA TGTGCCAGCAGCCAGGGACAGAACTATGGCTACACCTTC. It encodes CASSQGQNYGYTF.